The 20 T cell receptor beta chains below all came from one sample that was sequenced in a study of cytomegalovirus exposure and HLA in healthy donors. Only in-frame clones appear in the TCRdb table, and some are missing; sequencing was by immunoSEQ multiplex PCR. This table has over 100,000 clones, 88% appearing once. The specimen sequenced was PBMCs. These receptor sequences come from a young woman in good health and CMV-seropositive.

The chain is built from TRBV2 and TRBJ2-2; 8 nucleotides align to TRBD1. The CDR3 spans 14 residues. The J segment lost 8 bases and the V segment lost 5 bases, leaving 7 bases of the junction unmatched. CDR1 and CDR2 (germline): SNHLY, FYNNEI. CDR3 residues: CASSSDRVEGELFF. The CDR3 DNA reads as TGTGCCAGCAGTTCGGACAGGGTGGAGGGGGAGCTGTTTTTT.

The V and J genes are TRBV2 and TRBJ1-3; 7 bases line up with TRBD1. J lost 0 bases, V lost 6 bases, and 5 bases had no gene match. CDR1 SNHLY and CDR2 FYNNEI come from the germline V gene. The CDR3 totals 15 residues. CDR3 nucleotide sequence: TGTGCCAGCAGAGACAGGGAGGTCTCTGGAAACACCATATATTTT. Translating it yields CASRDREVSGNTIYF.

The rearrangement links TRBV27 to TRBJ1-4; D unresolved. V was cut by 8 bases and J by 7 bases, with 14 bases left in between. Germline CDR1 and CDR2: MNHEY and SMNVEV (reference sequence). The CDR3 runs 13 residues. CDR3 DNA sequence: TGTGCCAGCGGTCGGCGGGAAGTTGAAAAACTGTTTTTT. Protein product: CASGRREVEKLFF.

This chain joins TRBV9 and TRBJ2-7; 8 bases are a match to TRBD1. Germline V gives CDR1 SGDLS, CDR2 YYNGEE. There are 14 residues in the CDR3. The ends lost 4 bases at V and 3 bases at J; junction bases unmatched: 6. The CDR3 spells CASSSTDRVYEQYF. CDR3 DNA: TGTGCCAGCAGCTCCACGGACAGGGTCTACGAGCAGTACTTC.

J is TRBJ2-7 and V is TRBV11-3; D remains ambiguous. The V gene's germline CDR1 is SGHNT and CDR2 YENEEA. V lost 0 bases, J lost 3 bases, and 3 bases lay in between. The CDR3 has 12 residues. CDR3 in DNA: TGTGCCAGCAGCTTAGATAGCTACGAGCAGTACTTC. Encoded protein: CASSLDSYEQYF.

The J gene is TRBJ1-1, the V gene TRBV6-6; D call uncertain. The CDR3 is 13 amino acids. Germline CDR1 reads MNHNY; CDR2 reads SVGAGI (reference sequence). Trimming removed 1 base at V and 2 bases at J, with 5 bases between. The CDR3 loop reads CASSYLANTEAFF. The DNA of the CDR3 is TGTGCCAGCAGTTACTTGGCCAACACTGAAGCTTTCTTT.

The gene calls are TRBV9 and TRBJ1-5; perhaps TRBD1 as D (6 bases). This CDR3 region has 15 residues. V was clipped by 3 bases and J by 0 bases, with 10 bases between them. Per germline, CDR1 SGDLS and CDR2 YYNGEE. The CDR3 sequence is CASSGRDTSNQPQHF. CDR3 sequence (DNA): TGTGCCAGCAGCGGACGGGACACTAGCAATCAGCCCCAGCATTTT. Full variable domain (remainder filled in from reference TRBV9 and TRBJ1-5): DSGVTQTPKHLITATGQRVTLRCSPRSGDLSVYWYQQSLDQGLQFLIQYYNGEERAKGNILERFSAQQFPDLHSELNLSSLELGDSALYFCASSGRDTSNQPQHFGDGTRLSIL.

The V and J genes are TRBV7-3 and TRBJ1-6, with 11 bases fitting TRBD1. The germline V gene encodes CDR1 SGHTA and CDR2 FQGTGA. CDR3 length: 17 amino acids. V shed 1 base, J shed 6 bases, and the junction held 5 bases outside the gene matches. CDR3 region: CASSLNGQGAPNSPLHF. Written as DNA, the CDR3 is TGTGCCAGCAGCTTAAATGGACAGGGGGCGCCTAATTCACCCCTCCACTTT.

V and J are TRBV5-6 and TRBJ1-2; D possibly corresponds to TRBD1 (6 bases). CDR1 is SGHDT, CDR2 YYEEEE, per germline. Trimming cost V 0 bases and J 6 bases, with 6 bases left between them. This CDR3 has 12 residues. The CDR3 sequence is CASSLAGDGYTF. The CDR3 DNA is TGTGCCAGCAGCTTGGCAGGGGATGGCTACACCTTC.

A few counts support this clone. This chain connects TRBV2 to TRBJ1-2, with a weak D call TRBD1 (6 bases). CDR3 length: 14 amino acids. The germline V gene has CDR1 SNHLY and CDR2 FYNNEI. V was trimmed by 9 bases and J by 2 bases, leaving 16 bases between them. The CDR3 nucleotides are TGTGCCAGTATGTACGGGACAAACAACTATGGCTACACCTTC. Translating it yields CASMYGTNNYGYTF. Filled out from reference TRBV2 and TRBJ1-2, the complete variable domain reads EPEVTQTPSHQVTQMGQEVILRCVPISNHLYFYWYRQILGQKVEFLVSFYNNEISEKSEIFDDQFSVERPDGSNFTLKIRSTKLEDSAMYFCASMYGTNNYGYTFGSGTRLTVV.

The chain uses TRBV7-9 and TRBJ2-5; D remains unclear. V dropped 1 base and J dropped 7 bases, with 10 bases sitting between them. The germline gives CDR1 SEHNR, CDR2 FQNEAQ (reference sequence). The CDR3 loop spans 13 amino acids. The CDR3 region is CASSLDGPGTQYF. In DNA form, the CDR3 reads TGTGCCAGCAGCTTAGACGGTCCGGGGACCCAGTACTTC.

V and J are TRBV7-3 and TRBJ2-1; the match to TRBD2 covers 8 bases. J gave up 8 bases and V 5 bases, and 11 bases lay outside the gene matches. The CDR3 has 15 amino acids. Germline V lookup: CDR1 SGHTA, CDR2 FQGTGA. The CDR3 region has the DNA TGTGCCAGCAGCGACAGCGGGGGACTTGGGTATGAGCAGTTCTTC. Translation gives CASSDSGGLGYEQFF.

The genes are TRBV11-1 and TRBJ2-7, with 8 bases aligning to TRBD2. The CDR3 runs 14 residues. Germline loops: CDR1 SGHAT, CDR2 FQDESV (reference sequence). The ends lost 4 bases at V and 2 bases at J; junction bases unmatched: 4. The CDR3 DNA is TGTGCCAGCAGCTCGTCTAGCGGGCCCTACGAGCAGTACTTC. This sequence encodes CASSSSSGPYEQYF.

The chain links TRBV7-8 to TRBJ2-1; TRBD2 matches at 9 bases. The germline V gene encodes CDR1 SGHVS and CDR2 FQNEAQ. The CDR3 runs 13 residues. V trimming: 8 bases; J trimming: 9 bases; junction bases outside the gene matches: 8. The CDR3 bases are TGTGCCAGCCACGGGGCGGGGGGGCTTGAGCAGTTCTTC. Translated, it gives CASHGAGGLEQFF.

This clone occurred once. The V gene is TRBV28, the J gene TRBJ1-2; D not certain. Between the trimmed V and J ends, which lost 8 bases and 3 bases, there was a span of 7 bases. This CDR3 has 11 amino acids. Germline-derived CDR1 and CDR2 are MDHEN and SYDVKM. The CDR3 protein is CASSPDYGYTF. The CDR3 nucleotides read TGTGCCAGCTCTCCCGACTATGGCTACACCTTC.

V usage is TRBV6-5 and J usage is TRBJ2-1; no reliable D call. Germline V CDR1 and CDR2: MNHEY, SVGAGI. The V gene lost 6 bases and the J gene lost 7 bases, with 13 bases spanning the gap. The CDR3 consists of 13 residues. This CDR3 reads CASRQHDRNEQFF. CDR3 nucleotide sequence: TGTGCCAGCAGACAACATGATCGAAATGAGCAGTTCTTC.

The rearrangement uses TRBV27 and TRBJ1-2; TRBD1 agrees at 8 bases. Germline V CDR1 and CDR2: MNHEY, SMNVEV (reference sequence). The CDR3 is made up of 15 amino acids. V trimming: 5 bases; J trimming: 4 bases; junction bases outside the gene matches: 9. The CDR3 nucleotides are TGTGCCAGCAGTCGTTCCGGACAGGGAAGCTATGGCTACACCTTC. Translation: CASSRSGQGSYGYTF.

This clone was counted between two and nine times. The chain is built from TRBV28 and TRBJ2-7; 11 bases align to TRBD1. The junction had 6 bases not matched to a gene; V was cut back by 5 bases and J by 9 bases. The germline gives CDR1 MDHEN, CDR2 SYDVKM. This CDR3 spans 13 amino acids. The DNA of the CDR3 is TGTGCCAGCAGTCAGGACAGGGGGCGGGGGCAGTACTTC. Protein sequence: CASSQDRGRGQYF.

The rearrangement joins TRBV2 to TRBJ1-1, with TRBD1 matching 9 bases. Germline CDR1 and CDR2: SNHLY and FYNNEI. The V segment lost 6 bases and the J segment 4 bases; nucleotides outside the gene matches: 3. This CDR3 is 13 amino acids long. CDR3 sequence: CASRQTGGTEAFF. As DNA, the CDR3 is TGTGCCAGCAGACAGACAGGGGGCACTGAAGCTTTCTTT.

This clone was counted once. The chain is built from TRBV30 and TRBJ1-1; D is undetermined. CDR3 size: 11 residues. Trimming shortened V by 5 bases and J by 8 bases, and 12 bases separated the two germline ends. CDR1 is GTSNPN, CDR2 SVGIG, per germline (reference sequence). In nucleotides, the CDR3 is TGTGCCTGGGGCCAGTCAACCGAAGCTTTCTTT. This codes for CAWGQSTEAFF.